This TCR beta chain was sequenced in a study of identical twins. CDR1 and CDR2 from the germline V gene are SEHNR and FQNEAQ (reference sequence). The CDR3 consists of 16 residues. This clonotype was picked up a small number of times. A universal primer site was incorporated via template switching, and the cDNA contained unique molecular identifiers. One entry per CDR3 protein results from TCRdb running MiXCR on the 5' RACE reads. Of more than 1.5 million distinct CDR3 sequences listed, less than 40% are singletons. This receptor was obtained from a newborn girl in good health. The material sequenced was cord blood. The chain couples TRBV7-9 to TRBJ2-4, with a possible D match to TRBD2 (5 bases). TRBJ2-7 matches the DNA end more closely, so the J call is doubtful. The CDR3 is CASSTDSSRGPYEQYF. The CDR3 nucleotides read TGTGCCAGCAGCACAGACTCATCTAGAGGGCCCTACGAGCAGTACTTC.